This note documents a single T cell receptor (beta chain) sequence. A sample-barcoded 5' primer and a J-beta primer mix were used in a second PCR of roughly 7 to 11 cycles. Via MiXCR, TCRdb re-called the 5' RACE reads, giving one row per CDR3 protein. The data contain 650,000 to 1,000,000 distinct CDR3 sequences, 30% to 45% of them singletons. The authors drew about 9.9 milliliters of peripheral blood from each donor. This entry comes from a study of blood T cells in healthy people across ages. This CDR3 spans 16 amino acids. The germline gives CDR1 MNHEY, CDR2 SVGAGI. The V end lost 5 bases, the J end lost 7 bases, and 24 bases lay between the germline ends.

The J gene is TRBJ2-7, the V gene TRBV6-5; the D gene could be TRBD1 or TRBD2 (5 bases each). The specimen was blood. This receptor was obtained from a young man in good health. The CDR3 DNA is TGTGCCAGCAGTCCCGAGGGGTCGCCCAACTACAATGAGCAGTACTTC. It yields the protein CASSPEGSPNYNEQYF.